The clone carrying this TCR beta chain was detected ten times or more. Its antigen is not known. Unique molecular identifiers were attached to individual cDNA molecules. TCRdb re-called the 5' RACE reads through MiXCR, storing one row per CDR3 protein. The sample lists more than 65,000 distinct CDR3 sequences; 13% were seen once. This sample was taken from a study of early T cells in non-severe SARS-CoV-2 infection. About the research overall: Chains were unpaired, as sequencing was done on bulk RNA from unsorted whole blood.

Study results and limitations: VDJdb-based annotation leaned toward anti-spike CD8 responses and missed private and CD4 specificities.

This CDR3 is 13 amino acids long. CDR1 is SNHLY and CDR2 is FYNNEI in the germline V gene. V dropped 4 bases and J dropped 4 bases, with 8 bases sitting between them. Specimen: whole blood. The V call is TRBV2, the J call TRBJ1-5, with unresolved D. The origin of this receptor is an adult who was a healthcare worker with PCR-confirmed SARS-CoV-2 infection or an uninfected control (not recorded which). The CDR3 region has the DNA TGTGCCAGCAGTGTGGGAGGAAATCAGCCCCAGCATTTT. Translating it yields CASSVGGNQPQHF.